The 5 T cell receptor beta chains listed next were all sequenced from one sample in a study of ipilimumab plus nivolumab after autologous stem cell transplantation. Clones were read by immunoSEQ multiplex PCR, and TCRdb kept only the in-frame ones, dropping some. The sample contains about 16,000 clones, around 81% of which appear only once. The sequences come from PBMCs, collected in a trial of ipilimumab plus nivolumab as post-transplant consolidation. The receptors derive from a male donor with diffuse large B-cell lymphoma.

V is TRBV4-1 and J is TRBJ2-7; 8 nucleotides line up with TRBD1. Trimming removed 0 bases from V and 3 bases from J; junction bases left unmatched: 10. This CDR3 comprises 17 residues. Germline CDR1 is MGHRA and CDR2 is YSYEKL. Here the CDR3 DNA reads TGCGCCAGCAGCCAAGAAGGATGGGGACAGGCCCGCTACGAGCAGTACTTC. Its translation: CASSQEGWGQARYEQYF.

The chain carries TRBV19 and TRBJ2-5; 8 bases agree with TRBD1. Germline loops: CDR1 LNHDA, CDR2 SQIVND (reference sequence). The V gene end was trimmed by 11 bases and the J gene end by 4 bases; junction bases not matched to a gene: 15. The CDR3 is made up of 15 amino acids. CDR3 loop: CAYPSSGGLSETQYF. DNA for the CDR3: TGTGCCTATCCATCTTCAGGGGGCCTCTCAGAGACCCAGTACTTC.

The chain combines TRBV19 with TRBJ2-5; D gene unclear. The DNA matches TRBJ2-7 better at its end, which makes the J call doubtful. CDR3 length equals 13 residues. Germline CDR1 and CDR2: LNHDA and SQIVND (reference sequence). The CDR3 protein is CASSTTLNYEQYF. The CDR3 nucleotides read TGTGCCAGTAGTACGACATTGAACTACGAGCAGTACTTC.

The chain employs TRBV21-1 and TRBJ1-5. TRBV21-1 is noted as a pseudogene. This CDR3 comprises 11 residues. The CDR3 DNA sequence: TGTGCCAGCAGAGGGAGTCAGCCCCAGCATTTT. This translates into CASRGSQPQHF.

This chain uses TRBV13 with TRBJ1-2; D remains ambiguous. The CDR3 extends over 12 amino acids. Germline V gene lookup returns CDR1 PRHDT and CDR2 FYEKMQ (reference sequence). Trimming took 6 bases from V and 6 from J, leaving 11 bases between them. The CDR3 DNA reads TGTGCCAGCAGGCGAACAGCGAATGGCTACACCTTC. Its protein product is CASRRTANGYTF.